The sequence of this T cell receptor beta chain was determined in a study of tumor-infiltrating lymphocytes in primary liver carcinoma. The table lists this clonotype with a count of one. A junction boundary mismatches the germline segment, possibly from a read error. It was from roughly 20-30 mg of unsorted bulk tissue that RNA and DNA were co-extracted. TCR beta cDNA was reverse-transcribed from 450 to 500 ng of total RNA. The reaction used a constant-region primer and ProtoScript II reverse transcriptase. Three nested multiplex PCR rounds, a slightly modified ARM-PCR, produced the libraries for TCR beta. TCRdb recomputed calls from the multiplex PCR reads with MiXCR, one row per CDR3 protein. This sample has around 71,000 distinct CDR3 sequences, with about 70% found just once. Material for sequencing was liver tumor tissue from sampling region 4. The subset is: tumor region T4, right-lateral pole. This TCR came from a woman aged 60-75 years with primary liver carcinoma and hepatitis B virus infection.

CDR3 sequence reads: CASNLGSGRGTVGTEAFF. Here the CDR3 DNA reads TGTGCCAGCAACTTAGGTTCAGGTAGGGGGACAGTAGGCACTGAAGCTTTCTTT. The chain has TRBV11-3 and TRBJ1-1; 7 bases line up with TRBD1. In germline, CDR1 is SGHNT, CDR2 YENEEA. This CDR3 spans 18 amino acids.